The present T cell receptor beta chain was sequenced within a study of blood T cell repertoires in COVID-19. In this sample, this clone turned up once. Germline CDR1 SGHNT, CDR2 YYREEE (reference sequence). V was clipped by 4 bases and J by 0 bases, with 14 bases between them. The CDR3 contains 16 residues. This table comes from immunoSEQ multiplex PCR, and its TCRdb copy is limited to in-frame clones, with some not included. This table holds around 150,000 clones, 70% to 85% found once. What was sequenced was peripheral blood. The source of this sequence is a woman at least 80 years old with acute or convalescent COVID-19. The V gene is TRBV5-4, the J gene TRBJ2-1, with D perhaps TRBD2 (6 bases). CDR3 bases: TGTGCCAGCAGCCCCGACCTAGCGAGCTCCTACAATGAGCAGTTCTTC. Its translation: CASSPDLASSYNEQFF.